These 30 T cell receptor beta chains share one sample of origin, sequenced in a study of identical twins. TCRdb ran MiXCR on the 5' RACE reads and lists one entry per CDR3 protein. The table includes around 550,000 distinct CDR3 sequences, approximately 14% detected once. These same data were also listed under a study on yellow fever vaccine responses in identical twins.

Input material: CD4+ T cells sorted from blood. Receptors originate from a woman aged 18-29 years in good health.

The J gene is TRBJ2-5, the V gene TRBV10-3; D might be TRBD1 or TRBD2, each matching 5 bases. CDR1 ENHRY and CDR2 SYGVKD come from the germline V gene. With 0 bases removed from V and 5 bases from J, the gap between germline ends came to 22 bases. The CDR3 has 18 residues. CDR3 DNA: TGTGCCATCAGTGAGTCGATGGACCGGCAGAACAGGAGGGAGACCCAGTACTTC. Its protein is CAISESMDRQNRRETQYF.

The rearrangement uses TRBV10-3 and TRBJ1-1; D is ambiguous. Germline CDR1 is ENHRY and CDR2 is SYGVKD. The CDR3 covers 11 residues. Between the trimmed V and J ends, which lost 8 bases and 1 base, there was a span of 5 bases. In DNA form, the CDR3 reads TGTGCCATCCGGGAGAACACTGAAGCTTTCTTT. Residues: CAIRENTEAFF.

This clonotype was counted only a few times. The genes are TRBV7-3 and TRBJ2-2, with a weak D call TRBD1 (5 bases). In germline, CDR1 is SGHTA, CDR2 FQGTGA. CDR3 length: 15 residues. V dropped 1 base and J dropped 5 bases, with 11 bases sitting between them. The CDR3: CASSLNRGQTGELFF. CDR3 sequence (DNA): TGTGCCAGCAGCTTAAATAGGGGTCAAACCGGGGAGCTGTTTTTT.

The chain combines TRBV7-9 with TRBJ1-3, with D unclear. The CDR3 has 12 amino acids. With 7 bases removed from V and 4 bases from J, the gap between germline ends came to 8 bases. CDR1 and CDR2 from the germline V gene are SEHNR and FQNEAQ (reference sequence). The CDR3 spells CASTAGGNTIYF. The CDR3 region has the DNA TGTGCCAGCACAGCTGGGGGAAACACCATATATTTT.

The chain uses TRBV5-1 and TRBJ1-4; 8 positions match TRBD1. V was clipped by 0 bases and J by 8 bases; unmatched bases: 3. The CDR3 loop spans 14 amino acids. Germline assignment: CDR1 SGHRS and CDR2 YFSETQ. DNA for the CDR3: TGCGCCAGCAGCTTGGAACAGGGGGGAGAAAAACTGTTTTTT. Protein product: CASSLEQGGEKLFF.

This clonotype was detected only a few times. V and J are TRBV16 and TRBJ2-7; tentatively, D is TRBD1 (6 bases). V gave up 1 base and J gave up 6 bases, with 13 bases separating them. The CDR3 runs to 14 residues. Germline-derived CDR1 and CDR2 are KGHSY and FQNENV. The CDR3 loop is CASSQLSVRGEQYV. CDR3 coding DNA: TGTGCCAGCAGCCAATTATCGGTCAGGGGCGAGCAGTACGTC.

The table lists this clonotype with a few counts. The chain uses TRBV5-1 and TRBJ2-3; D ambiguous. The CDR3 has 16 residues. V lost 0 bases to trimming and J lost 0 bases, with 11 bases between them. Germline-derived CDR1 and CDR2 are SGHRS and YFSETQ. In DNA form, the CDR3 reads TGCGCCAGCAGCTTGGCCTCGACTTCTAGCACAGATACGCAGTATTTT. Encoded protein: CASSLASTSSTDTQYF.

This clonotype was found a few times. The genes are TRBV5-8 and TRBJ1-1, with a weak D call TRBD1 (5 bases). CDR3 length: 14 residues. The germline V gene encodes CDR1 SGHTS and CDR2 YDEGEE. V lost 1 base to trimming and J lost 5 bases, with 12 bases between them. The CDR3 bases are TGTGCCAGCAGCTTGATACGGGGCAGAACTGAAGCTTTCTTT. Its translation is CASSLIRGRTEAFF. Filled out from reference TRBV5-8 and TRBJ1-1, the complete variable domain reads EAGVTQSPTHLIKTRGQQATLRCSPISGHTSVYWYQQALGLGLQFLLWYDEGEERNRGNFPPRFSGRQFPNYSSELNVNALELEDSALYLCASSLIRGRTEAFFGQGTRLTVV.

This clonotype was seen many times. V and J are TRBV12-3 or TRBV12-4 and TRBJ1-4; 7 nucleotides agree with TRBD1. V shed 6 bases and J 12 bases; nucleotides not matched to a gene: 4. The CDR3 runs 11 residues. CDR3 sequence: CASRGTVELFF. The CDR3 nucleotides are TGTGCCAGCAGAGGGACAGTTGAACTGTTTTTT.

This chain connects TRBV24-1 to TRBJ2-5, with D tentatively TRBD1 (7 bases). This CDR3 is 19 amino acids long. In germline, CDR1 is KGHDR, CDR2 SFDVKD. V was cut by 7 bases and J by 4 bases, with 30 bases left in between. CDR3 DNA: TGTGCCACCAGGCGAGAGGGGAGGAGACAGGGCGTAGTTGGAGAGACCCAGTACTTC. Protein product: CATRREGRRQGVVGETQYF.

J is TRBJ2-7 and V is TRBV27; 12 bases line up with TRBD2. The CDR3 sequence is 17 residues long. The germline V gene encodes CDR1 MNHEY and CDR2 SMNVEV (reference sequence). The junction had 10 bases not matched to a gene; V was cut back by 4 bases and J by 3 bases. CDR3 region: CASSSPKTSGGFYEQYV. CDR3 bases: TGTGCCAGCAGTTCGCCGAAGACTAGCGGGGGTTTCTACGAGCAGTACGTC.

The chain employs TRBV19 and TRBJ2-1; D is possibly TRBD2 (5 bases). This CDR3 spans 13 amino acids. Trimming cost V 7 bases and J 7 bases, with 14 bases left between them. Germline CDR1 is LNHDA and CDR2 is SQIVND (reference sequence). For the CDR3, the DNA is TGTGCCAGTACCACAACGGGAATGAATGAGCAGTTCTTC. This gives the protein CASTTTGMNEQFF.

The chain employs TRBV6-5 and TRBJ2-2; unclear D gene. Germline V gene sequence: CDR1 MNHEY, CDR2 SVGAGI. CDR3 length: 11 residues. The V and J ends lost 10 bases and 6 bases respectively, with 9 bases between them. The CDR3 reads CATRDAGELFF. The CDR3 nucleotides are TGTGCCACCCGAGATGCCGGGGAGCTGTTTTTT.

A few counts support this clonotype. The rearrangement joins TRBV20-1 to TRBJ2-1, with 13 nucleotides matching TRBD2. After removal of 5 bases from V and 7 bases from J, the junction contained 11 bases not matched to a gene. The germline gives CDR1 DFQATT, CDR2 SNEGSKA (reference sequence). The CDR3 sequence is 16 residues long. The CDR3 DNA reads TGCAGTGCTCGCCGAGGACTAGCGGGAGCCTTAAATGAGCAGTTCTTC. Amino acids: CSARRGLAGALNEQFF.

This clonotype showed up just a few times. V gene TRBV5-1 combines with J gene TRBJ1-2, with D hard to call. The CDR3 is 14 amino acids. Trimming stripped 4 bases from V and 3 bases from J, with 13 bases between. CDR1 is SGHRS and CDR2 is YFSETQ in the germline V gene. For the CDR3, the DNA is TGCGCCAGCAGCCCAATCGCGGGAGACTATGGCTACACCTTC. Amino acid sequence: CASSPIAGDYGYTF.

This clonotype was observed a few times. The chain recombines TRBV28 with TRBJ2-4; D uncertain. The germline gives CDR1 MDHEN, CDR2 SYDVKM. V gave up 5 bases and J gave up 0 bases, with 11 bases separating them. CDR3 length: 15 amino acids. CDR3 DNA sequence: TGTGCCAGCAGTCCGATGGGGTTAGCCAAAAACATTCAGTACTTC. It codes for CASSPMGLAKNIQYF.

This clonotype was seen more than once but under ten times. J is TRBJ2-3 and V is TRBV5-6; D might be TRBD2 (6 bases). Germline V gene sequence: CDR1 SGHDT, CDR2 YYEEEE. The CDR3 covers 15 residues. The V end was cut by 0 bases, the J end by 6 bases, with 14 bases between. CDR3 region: CASSLVVAEGDTQYF. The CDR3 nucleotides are TGTGCCAGCAGCTTGGTCGTGGCGGAGGGGGATACGCAGTATTTT.

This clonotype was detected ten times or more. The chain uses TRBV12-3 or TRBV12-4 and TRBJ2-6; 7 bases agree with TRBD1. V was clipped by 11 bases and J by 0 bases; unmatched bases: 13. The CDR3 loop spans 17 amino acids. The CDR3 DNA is TGTGCCGGACTGAGAGGACAGGATTACTCTGGGGCCAACGTCCTGACTTTC. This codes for CAGLRGQDYSGANVLTF.

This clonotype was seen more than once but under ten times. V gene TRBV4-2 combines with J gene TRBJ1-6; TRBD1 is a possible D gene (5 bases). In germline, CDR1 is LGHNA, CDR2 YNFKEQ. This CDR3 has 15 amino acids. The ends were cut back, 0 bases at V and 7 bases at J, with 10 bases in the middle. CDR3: CASSQEGTGNSPLHF. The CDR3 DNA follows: TGTGCCAGCAGCCAAGAAGGGACGGGAAATTCACCCCTCCACTTT.

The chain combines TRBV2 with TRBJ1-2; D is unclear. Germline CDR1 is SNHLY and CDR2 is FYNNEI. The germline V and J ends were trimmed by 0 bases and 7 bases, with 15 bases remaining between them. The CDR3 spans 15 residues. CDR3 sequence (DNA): TGTGCCAGCAGTGAAGCGCTTAGCCTACTGAGTGGCTACACCTTC. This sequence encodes CASSEALSLLSGYTF.

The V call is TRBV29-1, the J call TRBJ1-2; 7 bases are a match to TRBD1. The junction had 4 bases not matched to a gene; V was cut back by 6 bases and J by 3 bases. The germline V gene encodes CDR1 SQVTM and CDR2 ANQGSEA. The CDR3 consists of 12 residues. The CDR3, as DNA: TGCAGCGTGCTTACAGGGGACTATGGCTACACCTTC. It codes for CSVLTGDYGYTF.

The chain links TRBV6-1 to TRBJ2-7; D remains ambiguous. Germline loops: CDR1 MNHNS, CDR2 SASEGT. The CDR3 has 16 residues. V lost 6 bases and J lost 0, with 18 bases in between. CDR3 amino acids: CASRERSSINSYEQYF. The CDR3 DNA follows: TGTGCCAGCAGGGAGCGATCGTCTATCAACTCCTACGAGCAGTACTTC.

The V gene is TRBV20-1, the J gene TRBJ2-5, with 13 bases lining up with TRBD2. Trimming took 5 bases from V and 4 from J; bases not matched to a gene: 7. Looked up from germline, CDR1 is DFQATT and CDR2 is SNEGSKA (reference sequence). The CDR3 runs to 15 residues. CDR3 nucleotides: TGCAGTGCTGACGGACTAGCGGGAGAACGAGAGACCCAGTACTTC. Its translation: CSADGLAGERETQYF.

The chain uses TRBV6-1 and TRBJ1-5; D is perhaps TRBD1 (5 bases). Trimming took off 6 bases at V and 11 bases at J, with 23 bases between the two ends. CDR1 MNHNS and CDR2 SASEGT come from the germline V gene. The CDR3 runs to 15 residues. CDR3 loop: CASSPGPGVGPSQHF. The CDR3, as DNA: TGTGCCAGCAGCCCGGGGCCTGGGGTGGGCCCGTCCCAGCATTTT.

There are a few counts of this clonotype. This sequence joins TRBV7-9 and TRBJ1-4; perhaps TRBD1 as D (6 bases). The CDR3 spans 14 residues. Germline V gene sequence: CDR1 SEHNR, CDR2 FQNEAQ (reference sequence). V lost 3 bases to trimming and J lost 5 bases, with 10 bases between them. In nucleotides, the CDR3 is TGTGCCAGCAGCTTCGGACAGAAGAATGAAAAACTGTTTTTT. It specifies CASSFGQKNEKLFF.

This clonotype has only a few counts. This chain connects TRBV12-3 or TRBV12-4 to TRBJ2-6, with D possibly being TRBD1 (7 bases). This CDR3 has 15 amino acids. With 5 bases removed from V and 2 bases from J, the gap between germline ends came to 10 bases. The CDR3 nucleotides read TGTGCCAGCAGTCCAGGGGGGACTGGGGCCAACGTCCTGACTTTC. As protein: CASSPGGTGANVLTF.

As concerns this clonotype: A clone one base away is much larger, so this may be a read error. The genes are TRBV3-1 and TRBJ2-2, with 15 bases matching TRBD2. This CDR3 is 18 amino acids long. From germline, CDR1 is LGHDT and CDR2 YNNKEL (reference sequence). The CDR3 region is CDSSLGLAGGPNTGELFF. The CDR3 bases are TGTGACAGCAGCCTCGGACTAGCGGGAGGGCCGAACACCGGGGAGCTGTTTTTT.

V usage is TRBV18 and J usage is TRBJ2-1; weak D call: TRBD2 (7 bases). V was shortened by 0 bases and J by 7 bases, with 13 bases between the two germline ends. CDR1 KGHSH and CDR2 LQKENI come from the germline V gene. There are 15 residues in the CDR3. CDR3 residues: CASSPPMGGRNEQFF. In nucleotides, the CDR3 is TGTGCCAGCTCACCACCGATGGGGGGGCGGAATGAGCAGTTCTTC.

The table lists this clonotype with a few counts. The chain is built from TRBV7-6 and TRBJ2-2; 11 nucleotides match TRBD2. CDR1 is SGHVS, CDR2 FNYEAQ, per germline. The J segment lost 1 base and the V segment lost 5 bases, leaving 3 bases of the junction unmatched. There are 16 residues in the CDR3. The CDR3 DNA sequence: TGTGCCAGCAGCCCCCTAGCGGGGGGGAACACCGGGGAGCTGTTTTTT. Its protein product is CASSPLAGGNTGELFF.

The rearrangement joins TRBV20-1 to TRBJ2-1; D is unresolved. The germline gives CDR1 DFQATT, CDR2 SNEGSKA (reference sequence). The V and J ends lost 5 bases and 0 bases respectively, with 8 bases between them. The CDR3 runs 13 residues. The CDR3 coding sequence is TGCAGTGCTTGCCCCAGCTCCTACAATGAGCAGTTCTTC. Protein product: CSACPSSYNEQFF.